A selection of T cell receptor beta chains follows, all from one sample in a study of T cell responses to AZD1222 COVID-19 vaccine. TCRdb's copy holds only in-frame clones and misses some; the assay was immunoSEQ multiplex PCR. This sample has more than 95,000 clones; over 75% occur once, and the top ten carry around 9%. The sample here was peripheral blood, taken on day 0 of AZD1222 vaccination. Receptor source: an adult in good health. The CDR3 runs from the conserved cysteine through the conserved F or W. D genes are given only for firm matches.

cdr3_aa: CASRLGQGNQPQHF
cdr3_nt: TGTGCCAGCAGGTTGGGACAGGGCAATCAGCCCCAGCATTTT
d_call: TRBD1
cdr3_length: 14
v_call: TRBV6-5
j_call: TRBJ1-5

cdr3_aa: CASSSFGGRNTEAFF
cdr3_nt: TGTGCCAGCAGCTCTTTTGGAGGTAGGAACACTGAAGCTTTCTTT
d_call: NA
cdr3_length: 15
v_call: TRBV7-3
j_call: TRBJ1-1

cdr3_aa: CASTVTGTNSPLHF
cdr3_nt: TGTGCCAGTACGGTGACAGGGACTAATTCACCCCTCCACTTT
d_call: TRBD1
cdr3_length: 14
v_call: TRBV19
j_call: TRBJ1-6

cdr3_aa: CASNAGGTEAFF
cdr3_nt: TGTGCCAGCAACGCCGGGGGCACTGAAGCTTTCTTT
d_call: NA
cdr3_length: 12
v_call: TRBV5-4
j_call: TRBJ1-1

cdr3_aa: CASSLRGGPLEVNEKLFF
cdr3_nt: TGCGCCAGCAGCCTACGGGGAGGGCCCCTAGAAGTGAATGAAAAACTGTTTTTT
d_call: NA
cdr3_length: 18
v_call: TRBV4-1
j_call: TRBJ1-4

cdr3_aa: CASRPKLGQTSNYGYTF
cdr3_nt: TGTGCCAGCAGACCCAAACTTGGACAGACTTCTAACTATGGCTACACCTTC
d_call: NA
cdr3_length: 17
v_call: TRBV7-8
j_call: TRBJ1-2

cdr3_aa: CASRTGSITEAFF
cdr3_nt: TGTGCCAGCCGAACAGGGTCGATCACTGAAGCTTTCTTT
d_call: NA
cdr3_length: 13
v_call: TRBV6-5
j_call: TRBJ1-1

cdr3_aa: CASSSLDRGRNQPQHF
cdr3_nt: TGTGCCAGCAGTTCGTTGGACAGGGGGCGCAATCAGCCCCAGCATTTT
d_call: TRBD1
cdr3_length: 16
v_call: TRBV6-6
j_call: TRBJ1-5

cdr3_aa: CASSQTERSTEAFF
cdr3_nt: TGCGCCAGCAGCCAAACCGAGCGGAGCACTGAAGCTTTCTTT
d_call: NA
cdr3_length: 14
v_call: TRBV4-3
j_call: TRBJ1-1

cdr3_aa: CASSRAPDQPQHF
cdr3_nt: TGCGCCAGCAGCCGGGCCCCAGACCAGCCCCAGCATTTT
d_call: NA
cdr3_length: 13
v_call: TRBV4-3
j_call: TRBJ1-5

cdr3_aa: CASSPSQRDRDGYTF
cdr3_nt: TGTGCCAGCAGCCCCTCCCAGCGGGACAGGGATGGCTACACCTTC
d_call: TRBD1
cdr3_length: 15
v_call: TRBV9
j_call: TRBJ1-2